The entry below gives a single T cell receptor beta chain sequence along with its context. These data are taken from a study of OX40 agonist ivuxolimab in advanced cancers. Overall study context: Age averaged around 58 years (range roughly 20 to 90), and less than 85% were male.

Sequenced by immunoSEQ multiplex PCR; TCRdb stores in-frame clones only, minus some. The data show fewer than 65,000 clones, approximately 90% seen once. V was pared by 7 bases and J by 2 bases, with 9 bases of the junction left unmatched. Germline CDR1 and CDR2: SGHRS and YFSETQ. CDR3 length: 15 residues. The chain is built from TRBV5-1 and TRBJ2-3; TRBD2 matches 8 bases. This specimen consisted of CD4+ or CD8+ T cells sorted from blood, obtained in a trial of the OX40 agonist ivuxolimab. The sequence derives from an adult with an advanced solid tumor such as melanoma, head and neck, liver or kidney cancer. The CDR3 coding sequence is TGCGCCAGCGGAAAGAGCGGGGGTGTCACAGATACGCAGTATTTT. Translation: CASGKSGGVTDTQYF. The whole variable domain, filled in from reference TRBV5-1 and TRBJ2-3, reads KAGVTQTPRYLIKTRGQQVTLSCSPISGHRSVSWYQQTPGQGLQFLFEYFSETQRNKGNFPGRFSGRQFSNSRSEMNVSTLELGDSALYLCASGKSGGVTDTQYFGPGTRLTVL.